A selection of T cell receptor beta chains follows, all from one sample in a study of glioma-infiltrating T cells after dendritic cell vaccination. TCRdb keeps only in-frame clones here, not all; method: immunoSEQ multiplex PCR. In the table there are roughly 88,000 clones, more than 80% of which are singletons. The sample in question was blood, obtained after dendritic cell vaccination. The receptors stem from a human donor with glioblastoma. CDR3s include the opening cysteine and the closing phenylalanine or tryptophan. Each record gives: clone size, J gene, V gene, D gene, CDR3 protein, CDR3 DNA. The D gene is left open where the match is weak. Some rows mark clone size as missing; the rest say once, few, many or name a class of expanded clone.

>-|TRBJ2-1|TRBV6-5|TRBD1
CASSYGTGDYNEQFF
TGTGCCAGCAGTTACGGGACAGGGGACTACAATGAGCAGTTCTTC
>-|TRBJ2-1|TRBV6-5|-
CASSETYRAPNEQFF
TGTGCCAGCAGCGAAACCTACAGAGCCCCCAATGAGCAGTTCTTC
>-|TRBJ2-5|TRBV9|TRBD1
CASSPRGQGALETQYF
TGTGCCAGCAGCCCTCGGGGACAGGGGGCTTTGGAGACCCAGTACTTC
>-|TRBJ1-4|TRBV7-2|TRBD1
CASSFAGTGSEKLFF
TGTGCCAGCAGCTTTGCCGGGACAGGGAGCGAAAAACTGTTTTTT
>few|TRBJ2-2|TRBV29-1|-
CSTGQGGTGELFF
TGCAGCACTGGCCAGGGGGGAACCGGGGAGCTGTTTTTT
>few|TRBJ1-2|TRBV6-1|-
CASSARRVLAGLYGYTF
TGTGCCAGCAGTGCCAGGAGGGTCTTGGCAGGCCTCTATGGCTACACCTTC
>-|TRBJ2-1|TRBV14|TRBD2
CASSQAASGGASQFF
TGTGCCAGCAGCCAAGCCGCTAGCGGGGGGGCCTCGCAGTTCTTC
>-|TRBJ2-3|TRBV2|TRBD2
CASSWTSGSTDTQYF
TGTGCCAGCAGTTGGACTAGCGGTAGCACAGATACGCAGTATTTT
>-|TRBJ2-1|TRBV19|-
CASSVRVNEQFF
TGTGCCAGTAGTGTCAGGGTTAATGAGCAGTTCTTC
>-|TRBJ1-1|TRBV6-1|-
CASSEGGRGSRNTEAFF
TGTGCCAGCAGTGAAGGTGGTCGGGGATCAAGGAACACTGAAGCTTTCTTT
>few|TRBJ2-7|TRBV2|TRBD1
CASTPWTGSILYEQYF
TGTGCCAGCACGCCATGGACAGGGTCTATCTTGTACGAGCAGTACTTC
>-|TRBJ1-5|TRBV19|TRBD1
CASSIEGQGNSNQPQHF
TGTGCCAGTAGTATAGAAGGACAGGGGAACAGCAATCAGCCCCAGCATTTT
>-|TRBJ1-1|TRBV11-1|-
CASSSDLGLVAEAFF
TGTGCCAGCAGCTCGGACCTCGGACTAGTCGCTGAAGCTTTCTTT
>-|TRBJ1-1|TRBV7-3|TRBD1
CASSLSAGQGGTEAFF
TGTGCCAGCAGCTTAAGCGCGGGTCAGGGGGGCACTGAAGCTTTCTTT
>once|TRBJ1-6|TRBV25-1|-
CASSESRVGRVGSPLHF
TGTGCCAGCAGTGAATCGAGGGTGGGGAGAGTTGGATCACCCCTCCACTTT
>few|TRBJ2-1|TRBV5-6|-
CASSLGAGPNEQFF
TGTGCCAGCAGCCTTGGTGCGGGTCCCAATGAGCAGTTCTTC
>-|TRBJ2-3|TRBV5-1|TRBD1
CASSLQGPSTDTQYF
TGCGCCAGCAGCCTACAGGGGCCTAGCACAGATACGCAGTATTTT
>few|TRBJ2-3|TRBV7-9|TRBD1
CASSWGTGDSTDTQYF
TGTGCCAGCAGCTGGGGGACAGGTGACAGCACAGATACGCAGTATTTT
>-|TRBJ2-1|TRBV5-1|TRBD1
CASSLVWGTGGNEQFF
TGCGCCAGCAGCTTGGTGTGGGGGACAGGGGGCAATGAGCAGTTCTTC
>-|TRBJ2-1|TRBV15|-
CATSGSGHGTYNEQFF
TGTGCCACCAGCGGATCCGGACATGGGACCTACAATGAGCAGTTCTTC
>-|TRBJ2-7|TRBV9|TRBD2
CASSASGGLNYEQYF
TGTGCCAGCAGCGCTAGCGGGGGCTTGAACTACGAGCAGTACTTC
>-|TRBJ1-5|TRBV5-5|TRBD1
CASSSPGQGGTSNQPQHF
TGTGCCAGCAGCTCACCGGGACAGGGAGGGACTAGCAATCAGCCCCAGCATTTT
>once|TRBJ2-1|TRBV5-1|TRBD2
CASSLAGGGWLWFF
TGCGCCAGCAGCTTGGCCGGCGGGGGTTGGTTGTGGTTCTTC
>few|TRBJ1-2|TRBV28|-
CASSLSRGYTF
TGTGCCAGCAGTTTATCCAGGGGCTACACCTTC
>-|TRBJ2-1|TRBV16|TRBD2
CASSQFPGLAKFF
TGTGCCAGCAGCCAATTCCCTGGACTAGCTAAGTTCTTC
>-|TRBJ1-4|TRBV6-5|TRBD1
CASSYGQGWTNEKLFF
TGTGCCAGCAGTTACGGACAGGGGTGGACTAATGAAAAACTGTTTTTT
>-|TRBJ1-2|TRBV13|TRBD1
CASGQAGTGVNYGYTF
TGTGCCAGCGGCCAAGCCGGGACAGGGGTTAACTATGGCTACACCTTC
>-|TRBJ2-1|TRBV4-2|-
CASSQDFSNGGYNEQFF
TGTGCCAGCAGCCAAGATTTTTCGAACGGGGGATACAATGAGCAGTTCTTC
>-|TRBJ2-5|TRBV7-2|TRBD2
CASTLGSSGRETQYF
TGTGCCAGCACCCTCGGGTCTAGCGGGAGGGAGACCCAGTACTTC
>few|TRBJ1-3|TRBV6-1|-
CASSGRGTGNTIYF
TGTGCCAGCAGTGGTCGGGGTACTGGAAACACCATATATTTT
>-|TRBJ1-2|TRBV6-5|-
CASMGDLYGYTF
TGTGCCAGCATGGGAGACCTCTATGGCTACACCTTC
>once|TRBJ2-5|TRBV5-1|TRBD2
CASSLGLAGKYQETQYF
TGCGCCAGCAGCTTGGGACTAGCGGGCAAGTACCAAGAGACCCAGTACTTC
>-|TRBJ2-7|TRBV5-1|TRBD1
CASSPGDRVSYEQYF
TGCGCCAGCAGCCCCGGAGACAGGGTGTCCTACGAGCAGTACTTC
>-|TRBJ2-6|TRBV25-1|-
CASSPSLGLSGANVLTF
TGTGCCAGCAGTCCTTCCTTGGGCCTCTCTGGGGCCAACGTCCTGACTTTC
>-|TRBJ2-7|TRBV5-1|-
CASSLESGAYEQYF
TGCGCCAGCAGCTTGGAATCAGGGGCGTACGAGCAGTACTTC
>-|TRBJ1-3|TRBV5-1|TRBD1
CASRPGTGQGANTIYF
TGCGCCAGCAGGCCTGGTACGGGACAGGGGGCAAACACCATATATTTT
>-|TRBJ1-2|TRBV29-1|-
CSARTENYGYTF
TGCAGCGCCAGGACAGAAAACTATGGCTACACCTTC
>-|TRBJ1-2|TRBV30|-
CAWSVPRGRSFNYGYTF
TGTGCCTGGAGTGTACCGCGGGGCAGGTCGTTCAACTATGGCTACACCTTC
>few|TRBJ1-6|TRBV5-1|-
CASSLQEGNSPLHF
TGCGCCAGCAGCTTACAGGAGGGCAATTCACCCCTCCACTTT